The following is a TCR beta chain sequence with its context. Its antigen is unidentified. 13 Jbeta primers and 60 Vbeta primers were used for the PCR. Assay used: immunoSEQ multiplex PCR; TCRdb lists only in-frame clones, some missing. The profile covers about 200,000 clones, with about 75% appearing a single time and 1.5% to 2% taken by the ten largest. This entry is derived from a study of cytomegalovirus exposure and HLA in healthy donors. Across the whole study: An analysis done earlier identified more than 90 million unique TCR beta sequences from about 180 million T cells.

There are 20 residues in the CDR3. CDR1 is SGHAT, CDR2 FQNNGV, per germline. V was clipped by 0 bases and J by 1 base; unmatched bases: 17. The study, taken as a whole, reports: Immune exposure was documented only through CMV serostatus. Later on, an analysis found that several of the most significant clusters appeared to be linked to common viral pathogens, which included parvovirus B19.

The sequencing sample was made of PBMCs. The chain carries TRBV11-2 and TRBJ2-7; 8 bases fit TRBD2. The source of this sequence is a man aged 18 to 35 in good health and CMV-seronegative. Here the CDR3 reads CASSLEGLLAGAAPSYEQYF. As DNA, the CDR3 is TGTGCCAGCAGCTTAGAGGGGTTGCTAGCGGGCGCGGCCCCTTCCTACGAGCAGTACTTC.